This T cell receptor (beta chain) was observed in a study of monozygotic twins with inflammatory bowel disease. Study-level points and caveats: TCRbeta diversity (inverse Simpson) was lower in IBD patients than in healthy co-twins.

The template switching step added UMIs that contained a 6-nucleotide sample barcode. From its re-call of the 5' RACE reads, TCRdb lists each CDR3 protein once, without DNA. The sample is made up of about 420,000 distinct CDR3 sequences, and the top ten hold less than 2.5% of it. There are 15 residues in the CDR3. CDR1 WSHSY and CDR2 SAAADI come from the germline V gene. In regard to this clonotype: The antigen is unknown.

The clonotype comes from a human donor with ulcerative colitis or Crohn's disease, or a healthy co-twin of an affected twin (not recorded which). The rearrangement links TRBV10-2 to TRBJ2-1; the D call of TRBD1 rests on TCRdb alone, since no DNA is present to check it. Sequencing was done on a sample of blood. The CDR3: CASRSRGATYNEQFF.